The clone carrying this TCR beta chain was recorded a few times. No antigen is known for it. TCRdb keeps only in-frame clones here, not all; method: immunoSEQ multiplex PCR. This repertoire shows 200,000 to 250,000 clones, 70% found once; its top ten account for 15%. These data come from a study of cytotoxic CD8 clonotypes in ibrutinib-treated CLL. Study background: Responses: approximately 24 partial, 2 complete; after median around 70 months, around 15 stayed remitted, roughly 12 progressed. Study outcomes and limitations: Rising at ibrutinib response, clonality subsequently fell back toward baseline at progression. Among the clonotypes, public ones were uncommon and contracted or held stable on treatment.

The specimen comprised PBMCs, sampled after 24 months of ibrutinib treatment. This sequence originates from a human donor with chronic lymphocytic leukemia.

The CDR3 nucleotides are TGTGCCAGCAGCGATAGCGGGACGAGCTCCTACAATGAGCAGTTCTTC. It specifies CASSDSGTSSYNEQFF. V usage is TRBV6-4 and J usage is TRBJ2-1; 8 bases fit TRBD2. In germline, CDR1 is MRHNA, CDR2 SNTAGT. The CDR3 is 16 residues long. After removal of 6 bases from V and 0 bases from J, the junction contained 7 bases not matched to a gene.